A single sample is the source of the 21 T cell receptor beta chains below, sequenced in a study of blood T cell repertoires in COVID-19. Only in-frame clones appear in the TCRdb table, and some are missing; sequencing was by immunoSEQ multiplex PCR. The sample includes approximately 47,000 clones, 85% of them seen just once. The specimen sequenced was peripheral blood. The origin of the receptors is a woman aged 55-69 years with acute or convalescent COVID-19.

The V gene is TRBV20-1, the J gene TRBJ2-7; D is possibly TRBD2 (6 bases). Germline CDR1 reads DFQATT; CDR2 reads SNEGSKA (reference sequence). The CDR3 loop spans 11 amino acids. V was pared by 6 bases and J by 2 bases, with 8 bases between. Here the CDR3 reads CSARTTYEQYF. As DNA, the CDR3 is TGCAGTGCCAGGACTACCTACGAGCAGTACTTC.

This chain connects TRBV27 to TRBJ2-1, with TRBD2 identical over 8 bases. Germline lookup yields CDR1 MNHEY and CDR2 SMNVEV (reference sequence). The CDR3 loop spans 20 amino acids. J lost 0 bases, V lost 5 bases, and 18 bases had no gene match. The CDR3 sequence: CASSVEPLAGRTSSYNEQFF. The CDR3, as DNA: TGTGCCAGCAGTGTTGAGCCGCTAGCGGGTCGGACGAGCTCCTACAATGAGCAGTTCTTC.

This chain links TRBV12-3 or TRBV12-4 with TRBJ2-2; D possibly corresponds to TRBD1 (6 bases). V lost 6 bases and J lost 3, with 8 bases in between. CDR3 size: 13 residues. CDR3 sequence: CASRTGYTGELFF. In DNA form, the CDR3 reads TGTGCCAGCAGAACAGGGTACACCGGGGAGCTGTTTTTT.

Remarks on this clone: One end of the junction does not line up with germline, which may come from a read error. The chain carries TRBV9 and TRBJ2-5; 11 bases are a match to TRBD1. Germline assignment: CDR1 SGDLS and CDR2 YYNGEE. The CDR3 covers 16 residues. The DNA for the CDR3 is TGTGCCCGCAGCGTAGGGGGACAGGGGGGACAAGAGACCCAGTACTTC. Protein: CARSVGGQGGQETQYF.

In DNA, the CDR3 is TGTGCCAGCAGCCCGACAGGGATGAACACTGAAGCTTTCTTT. Translating gives CASSPTGMNTEAFF. The rearrangement links TRBV7-6 to TRBJ1-1, with TRBD1 matching 7 bases. J gave up 0 bases and V 5 bases, and 3 bases lay outside the gene matches. Germline values: CDR1 SGHVS, CDR2 FNYEAQ. The CDR3 has 14 residues.

This sequence joins TRBV5-4 and TRBJ1-1, with D possibly matching TRBD1 (5 bases). Between the trimmed V and J ends, which lost 0 bases and 4 bases, there was a span of 10 bases. CDR3 length equals 14 residues. Germline CDR1 is SGHNT and CDR2 is YYREEE (reference sequence). This CDR3 reads CASSLETGGTEAFF. For the CDR3, the DNA is TGTGCCAGCAGCTTGGAAACGGGGGGCACTGAAGCTTTCTTT.

The V gene is TRBV2, the J gene TRBJ1-6, with 10 bases identical to TRBD1. The junction had 4 bases not matched to a gene; V was cut back by 1 base and J by 7 bases. Germline CDR1 and CDR2: SNHLY and FYNNEI. This CDR3 is built from 16 residues. In DNA form, the CDR3 reads TGTGCCAGCAGTGAAGAGGGGACAGGGGCGAATTCACCCCTCCACTTT. As protein: CASSEEGTGANSPLHF.

The chain combines TRBV11-2 with TRBJ1-2; D gene unclear. The CDR3 runs 13 residues. Trimming took off 4 bases at V and 7 bases at J, with 13 bases between the two ends. Germline CDR1 reads SGHAT; CDR2 reads FQNNGV. In nucleotides, the CDR3 is TGTGCCAGCAGCTCGGGGTCCGAGGGTGGCTACACCTTC. It is translated as CASSSGSEGGYTF.

This clone showed up just once. The V gene is TRBV11-2, the J gene TRBJ2-5, with D tentatively TRBD2 (6 bases). The V end was cut by 0 bases, the J end by 3 bases, with 17 bases between. Germline values: CDR1 SGHAT, CDR2 FQNNGV. The CDR3 runs 17 residues. CDR3 sequence: CASSLDMETRGKETQYF. CDR3 DNA sequence: TGTGCCAGCAGCTTAGATATGGAGACTAGAGGCAAAGAGACCCAGTACTTC.

Only one count was recorded for this clone. This sequence joins TRBV25-1 and TRBJ2-2; TRBD1 is a possible D gene (6 bases). Per the germline V gene, CDR1 is MGHDK and CDR2 is SYGVNS. This CDR3 has 14 residues. Trimming stripped 6 bases from V and 3 bases from J, with 11 bases between. The CDR3 region has the DNA TGTGCCAGCAGACAGGGTTCGGACACCGGGGAGCTGTTTTTT. Its protein is CASRQGSDTGELFF.

V usage is TRBV5-6 and J usage is TRBJ1-3; D is uncertain. The CDR3 covers 13 residues. Germline loops: CDR1 SGHDT, CDR2 YYEEEE. V lost 2 bases and J lost 5, with 8 bases in between. The CDR3 protein is CASSFGERNTIYF. In nucleotides, the CDR3 is TGTGCCAGCAGCTTTGGAGAGCGAAACACCATATATTTT.

This clone was recorded only once. V and J are TRBV3-1 (or the pseudogene TRBV3-2) and TRBJ1-1, with D maybe TRBD1 (6 bases). Trimming pared 1 base from V and 4 bases from J, leaving 10 bases between. This CDR3 is built from 14 residues. The germline V gene has CDR1 LGHDT and CDR2 YNNKEL (reference sequence). DNA for the CDR3: TGTGCCAGCAGCCAAGTTCCCAGGGGCACTGAAGCTTTCTTT. Amino acid sequence: CASSQVPRGTEAFF.

This clone was seen a handful of times. This chain joins TRBV5-1 and TRBJ1-4; 10 bases line up with TRBD1. CDR3 length: 14 residues. CDR1 is SGHRS, CDR2 YFSETQ, per germline. After removal of 5 bases from V and 7 bases from J, the junction contained 5 bases not matched to a gene. CDR3: CASRNDRGREKLFF. The CDR3 coding sequence is TGCGCCAGCAGAAATGACAGGGGGCGTGAAAAACTGTTTTTT.

This chain joins TRBV9 and TRBJ1-4, with D maybe TRBD1 (5 bases). Germline-derived CDR1 and CDR2 are SGDLS and YYNGEE. The V end lost 2 bases, the J end lost 4 bases, and 9 bases lay between the germline ends. This CDR3 region has 14 residues. The CDR3 region is CASSVGGNNEKLFF. DNA of the CDR3: TGTGCCAGCAGCGTGGGGGGGAATAATGAAAAACTGTTTTTT. The full variable domain, its missing parts supplied by reference TRBV9 and TRBJ1-4, is DSGVTQTPKHLITATGQRVTLRCSPRSGDLSVYWYQQSLDQGLQFLIQYYNGEERAKGNILERFSAQQFPDLHSELNLSSLELGDSALYFCASSVGGNNEKLFFGSGTQLSVL.

The chain couples TRBV6-1 to TRBJ2-7; the match to TRBD1 covers 8 bases. CDR1 and CDR2 (germline): MNHNS, SASEGT. The CDR3 loop spans 15 amino acids. Trimming cost V 1 base and J 3 bases; bases outside gene matches: 5. The DNA for the CDR3 is TGTGCCAGCAGTGAAGGGACAGGGTTTGGCTACGAGCAGTACTTC. Its translation: CASSEGTGFGYEQYF.

The chain employs TRBV20-1 and TRBJ1-2, with a weak D call TRBD1 (5 bases). Per germline, CDR1 DFQATT and CDR2 SNEGSKA (reference sequence). The CDR3 runs 13 residues. Deletions cut 3 bases from V and 6 bases from J, with 14 bases between. CDR3 region: CSASKGRADGYTF. In nucleotides, the CDR3 is TGCAGTGCTAGTAAGGGGCGCGCCGATGGCTACACCTTC.

The chain recombines TRBV19 with TRBJ1-1; a weak D match, TRBD1 (6 bases). Germline assignment: CDR1 LNHDA and CDR2 SQIVND (reference sequence). This CDR3 has 14 amino acids. V was clipped by 7 bases and J by 0 bases, with 12 bases between them. The CDR3 region is CASMGAPMNTEAFF. The DNA of the CDR3 is TGTGCCAGTATGGGGGCACCGATGAACACTGAAGCTTTCTTT.

The V gene is TRBV19, the J gene TRBJ2-1; 9 nucleotides match TRBD1. The CDR3 sequence is 18 residues long. V dropped 6 bases and J dropped 7; count of bases not matched to a gene: 19. Per germline, CDR1 LNHDA and CDR2 SQIVND (reference sequence). The CDR3 reads CASSTGTGTFWGMNEQFF. CDR3 nucleotide sequence: TGTGCCAGTAGCACCGGGACAGGGACTTTCTGGGGGATGAATGAGCAGTTCTTC.

V is TRBV11-2 and J is TRBJ2-2; a weak D match, TRBD1 (7 bases). Germline V gives CDR1 SGHAT, CDR2 FQNNGV. The length of the CDR3 is 15 residues. Trimming took off 2 bases at V and 8 bases at J, with 15 bases between the two ends. Here the CDR3 DNA reads TGTGCCAGCAGCTTATATGTCAGGGGGGAGGGGGAGCTGTTTTTT. Its protein product is CASSLYVRGEGELFF. The full variable domain, its missing parts supplied by reference TRBV11-2 and TRBJ2-2, is EAGVAQSPRYKIIEKRQSVAFWCNPISGHATLYWYQQILGQGPKLLIQFQNNGVVDDSQLPKDRFSAERLKGVDSTLKIQPAKLEDSAVYLCASSLYVRGEGELFFGEGSRLTVL.

The chain has TRBV10-3 and TRBJ2-1; TRBD1 agrees at 9 bases. Germline V gene sequence: CDR1 ENHRY, CDR2 SYGVKD. V gave up 8 bases and J gave up 6 bases; unmatched junction bases: 5. The CDR3 loop spans 13 amino acids. The CDR3 protein is CAIRDRVINEQFF. The CDR3 DNA is TGTGCCATCCGGGACAGGGTAATCAATGAGCAGTTCTTC.

This CDR3 reads CASTSDTQYF. The CDR3 region has the DNA TGTGCCAGCACATCAGATACGCAGTATTTT. This chain uses TRBV6-4 with TRBJ2-3; no clear D gene. The V end lost 7 bases, the J end lost 4 bases, and 3 bases lay between the germline ends. CDR1 MRHNA and CDR2 SNTAGT come from the germline V gene. This CDR3 region has 10 residues.